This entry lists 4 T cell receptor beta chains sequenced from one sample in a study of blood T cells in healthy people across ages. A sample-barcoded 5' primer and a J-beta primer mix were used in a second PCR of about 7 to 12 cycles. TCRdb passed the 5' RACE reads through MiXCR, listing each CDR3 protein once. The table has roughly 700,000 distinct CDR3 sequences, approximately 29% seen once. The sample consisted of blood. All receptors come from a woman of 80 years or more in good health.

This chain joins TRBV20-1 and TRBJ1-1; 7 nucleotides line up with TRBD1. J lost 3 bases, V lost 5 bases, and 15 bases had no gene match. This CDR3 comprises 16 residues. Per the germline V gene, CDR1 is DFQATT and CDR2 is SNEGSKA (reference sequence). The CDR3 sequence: CSASVVGRGSYTEAFF. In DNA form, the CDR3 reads TGCAGTGCTTCCGTAGTCGGCAGGGGGTCGTACACTGAAGCTTTCTTT.

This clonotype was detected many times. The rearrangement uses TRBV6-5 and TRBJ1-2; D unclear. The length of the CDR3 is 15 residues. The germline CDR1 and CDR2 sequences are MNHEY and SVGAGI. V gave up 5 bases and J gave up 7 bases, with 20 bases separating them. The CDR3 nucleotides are TGTGCCAGCAGTATAAACAGTAAACGGTTGGGTGGCTACACCTTC. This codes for CASSINSKRLGGYTF.

This CDR3 is CAWTRGQGVRETQYF. In nucleotides, the CDR3 is TGTGCCTGGACCCGAGGACAGGGGGTACGCGAGACGCAGTATTTT. V usage is TRBV30 and J usage is TRBJ2-3, with 10 bases aligning to TRBD1. The CDR3 covers 15 residues. The germline CDR1 and CDR2 sequences are GTSNPN and SVGIG (reference sequence). Trimming removed 4 bases from V and 9 bases from J; junction bases left unmatched: 13.

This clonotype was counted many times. CDR3 in DNA: TGCAGTGCTCCCGAGGGTCCTGAAGCTTTCTTT. This codes for CSAPEGPEAFF. The V and J genes are TRBV20-1 and TRBJ1-1; no clear D gene. The V gene lost 5 bases and the J gene lost 6 bases, with 10 bases spanning the gap. The CDR3 is 11 residues long. Germline assignment: CDR1 DFQATT and CDR2 SNEGSKA (reference sequence).